These 23 T cell receptor beta chains share one sample of origin, sequenced in a study of blood T cell repertoires in COVID-19. Sequenced by immunoSEQ multiplex PCR; TCRdb stores in-frame clones only, minus some. The profile shows 250,000 to 350,000 clones, 90% of them singletons. Sequenced material: PBMCs or T cells enriched from blood (not recorded which). Receptors originate from a young woman with acute COVID-19.

The chain has TRBV9 and TRBJ2-7, with D perhaps TRBD1 (6 bases). V was pared by 2 bases and J by 7 bases, with 13 bases between. The V gene's germline CDR1 is SGDLS and CDR2 YYNGEE. CDR3 length: 13 amino acids. The DNA of the CDR3 is TGTGCCAGCAGCGTCGAGGGACAAGGGGAGCAGTACTTC. It encodes CASSVEGQGEQYF.

This clone showed up just once. The V and J genes are TRBV6-5 and TRBJ2-7, with 8 bases that match TRBD2. Germline V lookup: CDR1 MNHEY, CDR2 SVGAGI. The V gene end was trimmed by 5 bases and the J gene end by 6 bases; junction bases not matched to a gene: 9. CDR3 length: 14 amino acids. CDR3 nucleotides: TGTGCCAGCAGTACGAGGGGACTAGTCGGCGAGCAGTACTTC. Its translation: CASSTRGLVGEQYF.

The chain uses TRBV11-2 and TRBJ2-1; D may be TRBD1 (5 bases). The CDR3 has 14 amino acids. Germline lookup yields CDR1 SGHAT and CDR2 FQNNGV. The V end was cut by 2 bases, the J end by 8 bases, with 13 bases between. The CDR3 spells CASSLWKGLDEQFF. The CDR3 nucleotides read TGTGCCAGCAGCTTATGGAAGGGGCTCGATGAGCAGTTCTTC.

Here the CDR3 DNA reads TGTGCCAGCAGCTTAGTGTTTCAGGGGGCAAACAATGAGCAGTTCTTC. This sequence encodes CASSLVFQGANNEQFF. V gene TRBV11-2 combines with J gene TRBJ2-1; 8 positions agree with TRBD1. The CDR3 totals 16 residues. V dropped 1 base and J dropped 5; count of bases not matched to a gene: 7. Germline lookup yields CDR1 SGHAT and CDR2 FQNNGV. Based on the CDR3 plus reference TRBV11-2 and TRBJ2-1, the full variable domain is EAGVAQSPRYKIIEKRQSVAFWCNPISGHATLYWYQQILGQGPKLLIQFQNNGVVDDSQLPKDRFSAERLKGVDSTLKIQPAKLEDSAVYLCASSLVFQGANNEQFFGPGTRLTVL.

The V call is TRBV24-1, the J call TRBJ1-2; 8 nucleotides line up with TRBD1. Germline loops: CDR1 KGHDR, CDR2 SFDVKD. The CDR3 totals 14 residues. With V trimmed by 2 bases and J by 7 bases, 5 bases remained unmatched. For the CDR3, the DNA is TGTGCCACCAGTGATTCCACAGGGGGAGGTGGCTACACCTTC. Its protein product is CATSDSTGGGGYTF.

This clone occurred many times. This chain connects TRBV29-1 to TRBJ1-1, with D possibly matching TRBD1 (6 bases). V shed 4 bases and J shed 4 bases, with 13 bases lying between them. CDR3 size: 13 residues. The germline V gene has CDR1 SQVTM and CDR2 ANQGSEA. CDR3 coding DNA: TGCAGCGTTGTTGGGGGCGCGGGCACTGAAGCTTTCTTT. It yields the protein CSVVGGAGTEAFF.

J is TRBJ2-7 and V is TRBV5-6; D may be TRBD1 (5 bases). CDR3 length: 14 residues. The germline V gene encodes CDR1 SGHDT and CDR2 YYEEEE. Trimming cost V 0 bases and J 5 bases, with 12 bases left between them. The CDR3 region has the DNA TGTGCCAGCAGCTTGGACAGGTATGTCGACGAGCAGTACTTC. Amino acids: CASSLDRYVDEQYF.

The V and J genes are TRBV7-9 and TRBJ2-5; possible D gene TRBD1, 5 bases. Looked up from germline, CDR1 is SEHNR and CDR2 is FQNEAQ (reference sequence). The CDR3 has 14 amino acids. V was cut by 2 bases and J by 5 bases, with 12 bases left in between. The CDR3 sequence: CASSLLGQWETQYF. In nucleotides, the CDR3 is TGTGCCAGCAGCTTACTAGGACAATGGGAGACCCAGTACTTC.

The chain carries TRBV27 and TRBJ1-5; D possibly corresponds to TRBD1 (5 bases). This CDR3 has 18 amino acids. Germline lookup yields CDR1 MNHEY and CDR2 SMNVEV (reference sequence). V was clipped by 0 bases and J by 2 bases, with 17 bases between them. In DNA, the CDR3 is TGTGCCAGCAGTTTATCGGGGATTCAGGGTGTACGCAATCAGCCCCAGCATTTT. Protein product: CASSLSGIQGVRNQPQHF.

This chain joins TRBV12-3 or TRBV12-4 and TRBJ1-1; a weak D match, TRBD1 (6 bases). Trimming removed 6 bases at V and 4 bases at J, with 12 bases between. The CDR3 is made up of 13 amino acids. This chain's CDR3 is CASRQGGGTEAFF. CDR3 nucleotides: TGTGCCAGCAGACAGGGCGGCGGCACTGAAGCTTTCTTT.

The rearrangement joins TRBV6-5 to TRBJ2-1, with TRBD2 identical over 13 bases. CDR1 is MNHEY and CDR2 is SVGAGI in the germline V gene. V lost 9 bases and J lost 7; bases outside the gene matches: 6. This CDR3 is built from 14 residues. The DNA for the CDR3 is TGTGCCAGGATCACTAGCGGGAGGGAAAATGAGCAGTTCTTC. Protein sequence: CARITSGRENEQFF.

The CDR3 loop reads CASSLKAGSVTEAFF. The CDR3 region has the DNA TGTGCCAGCAGCTTAAAAGCAGGGTCGGTCACTGAAGCTTTCTTT. The chain has TRBV7-3 and TRBJ1-1; a possible D gene is TRBD1 (5 bases). Germline V lookup: CDR1 SGHTA, CDR2 FQGTGA. The CDR3 loop spans 15 amino acids. V was trimmed by 1 base and J by 4 bases, leaving 13 bases between them.

This chain uses TRBV3-1 (or the pseudogene TRBV3-2) with TRBJ2-1; 9 nucleotides agree with TRBD2. The CDR3 length is 19 residues. Germline lookup yields CDR1 LGHDT and CDR2 YNNKEL (reference sequence). V gave up 4 bases and J gave up 4 bases; unmatched junction bases: 17. The CDR3 here is CASSPSGGLSGSDYNEQFF. In DNA form, the CDR3 reads TGTGCCAGCAGCCCCTCTGGGGGACTTAGCGGGAGTGATTACAATGAGCAGTTCTTC.

Regarding this clone: Other DNA sequences from this sample encode an identical CDR3 as well. The chain couples TRBV28 to TRBJ1-3; 7 bases match TRBD1. Germline V gene sequence: CDR1 MDHEN, CDR2 SYDVKM. Trimming at V came to 2 bases and at J to 4 bases, leaving 2 bases not matched to a gene. CDR3 length equals 14 residues. The CDR3 sequence: CASSLPGQGNTIYF. CDR3 nucleotide sequence: TGTGCCAGCAGTTTACCGGGACAGGGAAACACCATATATTTT.

The chain is built from TRBV6-5 and TRBJ2-5; D unclear. Germline CDR1 is MNHEY and CDR2 is SVGAGI. The CDR3 contains 11 residues. V lost 4 bases, J lost 6 bases, and 6 bases lay in between. The CDR3 sequence is CASSFRKTQYF. The CDR3 DNA is TGTGCCAGCAGTTTTAGAAAGACCCAGTACTTC.

Note on this clone: Within the sample, other DNA sequences also encode this same CDR3. This rearrangement joins TRBV7-2 to TRBJ1-5, with D perhaps TRBD1 (5 bases). Trimming cost V 2 bases and J 5 bases, with 7 bases left between them. This CDR3 has 13 amino acids. Per germline, CDR1 SGHTA and CDR2 FQGNSA. CDR3 bases: TGTGCCAGCAGCTTACAGGGCGATCAGCCCCAGCATTTT. Translation gives CASSLQGDQPQHF.

The V and J genes are TRBV28 and TRBJ1-2, with D unresolved. Germline V gene lookup returns CDR1 MDHEN and CDR2 SYDVKM. V lost 8 bases to trimming and J lost 1 base, with 8 bases between them. The CDR3 is 12 amino acids. The chain's CDR3 is CASEAYNYGYTF. CDR3 nucleotides: TGTGCCAGCGAAGCCTATAACTATGGCTACACCTTC.

J is TRBJ2-3 and V is TRBV2, with unresolved D. Germline V lookup: CDR1 SNHLY, CDR2 FYNNEI. The CDR3 loop spans 15 amino acids. Trimming took 6 bases from V and 0 from J, leaving 13 bases between them. CDR3 region: CASRQSSASTDTQYF. Written as DNA, the CDR3 is TGTGCCAGCAGGCAAAGCTCCGCTAGCACAGATACGCAGTATTTT.

The rearrangement links TRBV18 to TRBJ2-3; 12 bases agree with TRBD2. This CDR3 contains 20 residues. In germline, CDR1 is KGHSH, CDR2 LQKENI. V gave up 4 bases and J gave up 6 bases; unmatched junction bases: 20. The CDR3 here is CASSQVDSYGTSGPRDTQYF. CDR3 in DNA: TGTGCCAGCTCACAGGTTGACAGTTACGGGACTAGCGGGCCCCGTGATACGCAGTATTTT.

This sequence joins TRBV27 and TRBJ1-5, with unresolved D. The CDR3 is 14 residues long. Germline-derived CDR1 and CDR2 are MNHEY and SMNVEV (reference sequence). V was trimmed by 4 bases and J by 0 bases, leaving 7 bases between them. CDR3 sequence reads: CASSSAASNQPQHF. CDR3 in DNA: TGTGCCAGCAGTTCGGCGGCTAGCAATCAGCCCCAGCATTTT.

V gene TRBV19 combines with J gene TRBJ2-1; 8 bases are shared with TRBD2. V shed 3 bases, J shed 0 bases, and the junction held 16 bases outside the gene matches. This CDR3 has 20 amino acids. Germline CDR1 is LNHDA and CDR2 is SQIVND (reference sequence). The CDR3 coding sequence is TGTGCCAGTAGTATGGAACCAGCGGGAGCCCCAGATAGCTCCTACAATGAGCAGTTCTTC. This translates into CASSMEPAGAPDSSYNEQFF.

The gene calls are TRBV28 and TRBJ1-5; maybe TRBD1 (6 bases). V was cut by 4 bases and J by 0 bases, with 16 bases left in between. Germline CDR1 and CDR2: MDHEN and SYDVKM. This CDR3 is 17 amino acids long. DNA for the CDR3: TGTGCCAGCAGTTCCGCCGGGACACAGTATAGCAATCAGCCCCAGCATTTT. It translates to CASSSAGTQYSNQPQHF.

The chain links TRBV11-3 to TRBJ1-1; D is unclear. This CDR3 has 14 amino acids. V lost 4 bases, J lost 1 base, and 10 bases lay in between. The V gene's germline CDR1 is SGHNT and CDR2 YENEEA. The CDR3 reads CASSSRSRNTEAFF. The CDR3 DNA sequence: TGTGCCAGCAGCTCCCGTAGTAGGAACACTGAAGCTTTCTTT. Using reference TRBV11-3 and TRBJ1-1 for the parts outside the CDR3, the full variable domain is EAGVVQSPRYKIIEKKQPVAFWCNPISGHNTLYWYLQNLGQGPELLIRYENEEAVDDSQLPKDRFSAERLKGVDSTLKIQPAELGDSAVYLCASSSRSRNTEAFFGQGTRLTVV.